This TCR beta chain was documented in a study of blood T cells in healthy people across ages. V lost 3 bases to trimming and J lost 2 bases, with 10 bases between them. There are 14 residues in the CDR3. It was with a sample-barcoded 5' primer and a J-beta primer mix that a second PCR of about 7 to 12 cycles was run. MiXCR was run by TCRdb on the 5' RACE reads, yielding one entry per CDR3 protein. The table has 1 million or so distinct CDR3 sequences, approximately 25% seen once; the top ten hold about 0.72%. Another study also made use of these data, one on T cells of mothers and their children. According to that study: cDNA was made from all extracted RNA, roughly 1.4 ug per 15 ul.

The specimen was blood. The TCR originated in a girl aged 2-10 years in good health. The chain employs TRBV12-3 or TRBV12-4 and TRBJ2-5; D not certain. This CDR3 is CASSFTALQETQYF. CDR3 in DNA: TGTGCCAGCAGTTTCACCGCCCTTCAAGAGACCCAGTACTTC.